This T cell receptor (beta chain) appears in the sequencing data of a study of beta chain features in type 1 diabetes. This clone was seen a handful of times. Sequencing targeted expressed TCRB transcripts, as all isolated RNA had been reverse transcribed. This table comes from immunoSEQ multiplex PCR, and its TCRdb copy is limited to in-frame clones, with some not included. The profile covers fewer than 900,000 clones, with about a sixth appearing a single time and around 0.02% taken by the ten largest. This CDR3 has 15 residues. Germline trimming cut 4 bases from V and 6 bases from J; bases unmatched to any gene: 7. From germline, CDR1 is KGHSH and CDR2 LQKENI.

The sequence was obtained from a woman under 30 in good health. The chain links TRBV18 to TRBJ2-1, with TRBD1 matching over 9 bases. Source material: naive CD4+ T cells from blood. CDR3 protein: CASSLSGQGSNEQFF. For the CDR3, the DNA is TGTGCCAGCTCACTATCGGGACAGGGCAGCAATGAGCAGTTCTTC.